This T cell receptor (beta chain) was documented in a study of identical twins. Regarding the study as a whole: Researchers reported excess low generation probability among twin-shared out-of-frame alpha sequences. While abundant cord blood beta clonotypes carried fewer insertions, memory repertoires showed no such pattern.

Notes on this clonotype: The antigen is undetermined.

Trimming removed 5 bases from V and 9 bases from J, with 11 bases in between. Germline assignment: CDR1 MNHNY and CDR2 SVGAGI (reference sequence). The CDR3 sequence is 13 residues long. Each CDR3 protein gets one entry after TCRdb re-called the 5' RACE reads with MiXCR. The sample shows about 920,000 distinct CDR3 sequences, more than 9% of them seen only once. These data were likewise used in another study, on yellow fever vaccine responses in identical twins.

The chain carries TRBV6-6 and TRBJ1-6; D is ambiguous. The sample taken for sequencing was PBMCs. The clonotype was recovered from a woman between 18 and 30 years old in good health. The CDR3 DNA sequence: TGTGCCAGCAGTCTACGAGAAGTTTCACCCCTCCACTTT. It encodes CASSLREVSPLHF.